This T cell receptor beta chain was recorded in a study of ipilimumab plus nivolumab after autologous stem cell transplantation. Study details: Myeloma patients were high-risk transplant-naive or relapsed within 3 years of first autologous transplant.

The CDR3 has 13 residues. Germline V gene sequence: CDR1 SGHDN, CDR2 FVKESK. J lost 3 bases, V lost 4 bases, and 2 bases had no gene match. TCRdb's copy holds only in-frame clones and misses some; the assay was immunoSEQ multiplex PCR. The profile shows about 40,000 clones, about 91% of them singletons. Details on this clone: Its antigen remains unidentified.

Study-level results: TCR repertoire, Treg phenotype and gut microbiota reportedly support more study of this approach.

The gene calls are TRBV14 and TRBJ1-1, with 7 bases lining up with TRBD1. The starting material was PBMCs, obtained in a trial of ipilimumab plus nivolumab as post-transplant consolidation. This sequence originates from a male donor with multiple myeloma. The chain's CDR3 is CASSPGGHTEAFF. CDR3 sequence (DNA): TGTGCCAGCAGCCCAGGGGGACACACTGAAGCTTTCTTT. The full variable domain, completed using reference TRBV14 and TRBJ1-1, is EAGVTQFPSHSVIEKGQTVTLRCDPISGHDNLYWYRRVMGKEIKFLLHFVKESKQDESGMPNNRFLAERTGGTYSTLKVQPAELEDSGVYFCASSPGGHTEAFFGQGTRLTVV.